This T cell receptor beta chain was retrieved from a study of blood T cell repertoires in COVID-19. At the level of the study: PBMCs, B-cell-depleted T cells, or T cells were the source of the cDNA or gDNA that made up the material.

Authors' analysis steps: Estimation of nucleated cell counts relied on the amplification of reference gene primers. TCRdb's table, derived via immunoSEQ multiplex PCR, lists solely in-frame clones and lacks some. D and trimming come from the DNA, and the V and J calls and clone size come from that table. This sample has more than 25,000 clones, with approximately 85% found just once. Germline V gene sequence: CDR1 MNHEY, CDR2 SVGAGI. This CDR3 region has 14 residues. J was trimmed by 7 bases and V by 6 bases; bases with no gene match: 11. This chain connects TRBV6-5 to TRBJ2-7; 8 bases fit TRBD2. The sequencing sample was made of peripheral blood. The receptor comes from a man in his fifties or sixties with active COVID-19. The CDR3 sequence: CASSSMSGSAEQYF. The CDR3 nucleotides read TGTGCCAGCAGCAGTATGAGCGGGAGTGCGGAGCAGTACTTC.